This T cell receptor (beta chain) was identified during a study of OX40 agonist ivuxolimab in advanced cancers. As for the study in general: Enrolled patients in dose escalation had cancers that were hepatocellular carcinoma, melanoma, renal cell or head and neck cancer. Study-wide findings and caveats: Expanded peripheral T-cell antigen specificity went undetermined.

Germline V gene data show CDR1 as SGHKS and CDR2 as YYEKEE (reference sequence). The V gene end was trimmed by 0 bases and the J gene end by 3 bases; junction bases not matched to a gene: 1. The CDR3 runs to 15 residues. TCRdb keeps only in-frame clones here, not all; method: immunoSEQ multiplex PCR. The sample lists tens of thousands of clones, about 88% occurring once. This clone was seen a handful of times. Its target is unknown. V gene TRBV5-5 combines with J gene TRBJ2-1; TRBD2 matches 9 bases. This sequence originates from an adult with an advanced solid tumor such as melanoma, head and neck, liver or kidney cancer. The source material was CD4+ or CD8+ T cells sorted from blood, sampled in a trial of the OX40 agonist ivuxolimab. The CDR3 region is CASSLGLADYNEQFF. CDR3 sequence (DNA): TGTGCCAGCAGCTTGGGACTAGCGGACTACAATGAGCAGTTCTTC.